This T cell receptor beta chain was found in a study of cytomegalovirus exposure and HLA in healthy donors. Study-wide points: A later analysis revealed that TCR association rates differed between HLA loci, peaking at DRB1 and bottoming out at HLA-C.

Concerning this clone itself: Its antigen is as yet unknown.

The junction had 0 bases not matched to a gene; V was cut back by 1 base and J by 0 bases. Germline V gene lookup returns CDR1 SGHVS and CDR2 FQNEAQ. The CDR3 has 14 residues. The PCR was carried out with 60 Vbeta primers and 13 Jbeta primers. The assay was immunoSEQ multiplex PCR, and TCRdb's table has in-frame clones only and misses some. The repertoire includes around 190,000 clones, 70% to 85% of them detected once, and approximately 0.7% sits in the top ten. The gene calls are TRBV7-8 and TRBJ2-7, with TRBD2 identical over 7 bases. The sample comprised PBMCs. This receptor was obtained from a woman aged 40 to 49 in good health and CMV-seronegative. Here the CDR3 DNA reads TGTGCCAGCAGCTTAGGGACTAGCTCCTACGAGCAGTACTTC. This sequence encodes CASSLGTSSYEQYF.